The 11 T cell receptor beta chains below were found in one sample sequenced in a study of T-cell memory formation after mild COVID-19. TCRdb re-called the 5' RACE reads through MiXCR, storing one row per CDR3 protein. Found here are around 310,000 distinct CDR3 sequences, approximately 15% of them singletons; the top ten hold 20% to 25%. What was sequenced was PBMCs or a T cell subset sorted from them (not recorded which). Source of these receptors: a man younger than 35 who had mild COVID-19 (a few samples of this study predate the infection). Cell type and time point are not known.

The CDR3 bases are TGTGCCAGCAGTTTCGGCGGGGGTCGGAACAATGAGCAGTTCTTC. This codes for CASSFGGGRNNEQFF. This rearrangement joins TRBV12-3 or TRBV12-4 to TRBJ2-1; TRBD2 agrees at 7 bases. The CDR3 runs to 15 residues. V trimming: 3 bases; J trimming: 5 bases; junction bases outside the gene matches: 7.

This clonotype was observed a few times. V usage is TRBV4-1 and J usage is TRBJ2-1; TRBD2 might be the D (5 bases). Germline assignment: CDR1 MGHRA and CDR2 YSYEKL. The germline V and J ends were trimmed by 0 bases and 10 bases, with 19 bases remaining between them. This CDR3 region has 16 residues. This CDR3 is CASSQEESGPQLEQFF. The CDR3 DNA follows: TGCGCCAGCAGCCAAGAGGAAAGCGGACCCCAATTGGAGCAGTTCTTC.

This chain's CDR3 is CASSSGQRWELFF. CDR3 sequence (DNA): TGTGCCAGCAGCTCAGGGCAGCGATGGGAGCTGTTTTTT. The chain recombines TRBV7-9 with TRBJ2-2; possible D gene TRBD1, 5 bases. Germline V gene data show CDR1 as SEHNR and CDR2 as FQNEAQ (reference sequence). The CDR3 extends over 13 amino acids. Trimming took 4 bases from V and 9 from J, leaving 12 bases between them.

The chain has TRBV2 and TRBJ2-2; tentatively, D is TRBD1 (6 bases). V lost 6 bases to trimming and J lost 5 bases, with 19 bases between them. This CDR3 spans 16 amino acids. The germline V gene encodes CDR1 SNHLY and CDR2 FYNNEI. CDR3 amino acids: CASRFKMDSRTGELFF. The CDR3, as DNA: TGTGCCAGCAGATTCAAAATGGACAGTCGGACCGGGGAGCTGTTTTTT.

The chain joins TRBV19 to TRBJ2-4; D is unclear. CDR3 length equals 15 residues. The germline V and J ends were trimmed by 5 bases and 0 bases, with 11 bases remaining between them. Germline CDR1 LNHDA, CDR2 SQIVND (reference sequence). The CDR3 DNA is TGTGCCAGTAGTTCCCCAGACTTAGCCAAAAACATTCAGTACTTC. This gives the protein CASSSPDLAKNIQYF.

Concerning this clonotype: The junction departs from germline at one end; a sequencing error may be responsible. This rearrangement joins TRBV12-3 or TRBV12-4 to TRBJ1-1; 8 bases are a match to TRBD1. The length of the CDR3 is 11 residues. The CDR3 DNA reads as TGTGCCAGCAGTCCCGGACAGGGCGTAACCTTT. Its translation: CASSPGQGVTF.

This clonotype came up a few times. The CDR3 coding sequence is TGTGCCACCAGCAGAGTCGGTCAGACGGGGAACACTGAAGCTTTCTTT. Its translation is CATSRVGQTGNTEAFF. The chain has TRBV15 and TRBJ1-1; D is undetermined. The CDR3 is 16 amino acids. Germline CDR1 reads LNHNV; CDR2 reads YYDKDF (reference sequence). V lost 1 base, J lost 1 base, and 13 bases lay in between.

This clonotype was seen a handful of times. The chain combines TRBV11-2 with TRBJ2-1; perhaps TRBD1 as D (5 bases). The ends were cut back, 1 base at V and 4 bases at J, with 17 bases in the middle. CDR3 length: 17 amino acids. CDR1 is SGHAT, CDR2 FQNNGV, per germline. CDR3 protein: CASSLVHGAARYNEQFF. Here the CDR3 DNA reads TGTGCCAGCAGCTTAGTCCATGGGGCGGCACGGTACAATGAGCAGTTCTTC.

The genes are TRBV5-1 and TRBJ2-5; no clear D. Germline assignment: CDR1 SGHRS and CDR2 YFSETQ. There are 14 residues in the CDR3. Trimming left V 1 base short and J 4 bases short, with 11 bases between. This CDR3 is CASSLFSSGETQYF. CDR3 nucleotides: TGCGCCAGCAGCTTGTTCAGCTCTGGAGAGACCCAGTACTTC.

This clonotype was seen repeatedly, ten times or more. The DNA of the CDR3 is TGTGCCAGCAGGAGGGGGGGCACTGAAGCTTTCTTT. Translated: CASRRGGTEAFF. The rearrangement links TRBV2 to TRBJ1-1, with D perhaps TRBD1 (6 bases). CDR1 SNHLY and CDR2 FYNNEI come from the germline V gene. The CDR3 spans 12 residues. V was trimmed by 6 bases and J by 4 bases, leaving 9 bases between them.

The chain uses TRBV7-9 and TRBJ1-4, with a possible D match to TRBD1 (5 bases). Trimming took off 2 bases at V and 8 bases at J, with 6 bases between the two ends. Germline CDR1 is SEHNR and CDR2 is FQNEAQ (reference sequence). The CDR3 contains 12 residues. The CDR3 spells CASSLQGEKLFF. Written as DNA, the CDR3 is TGTGCCAGCAGCTTACAGGGAGAAAAACTGTTTTTT.